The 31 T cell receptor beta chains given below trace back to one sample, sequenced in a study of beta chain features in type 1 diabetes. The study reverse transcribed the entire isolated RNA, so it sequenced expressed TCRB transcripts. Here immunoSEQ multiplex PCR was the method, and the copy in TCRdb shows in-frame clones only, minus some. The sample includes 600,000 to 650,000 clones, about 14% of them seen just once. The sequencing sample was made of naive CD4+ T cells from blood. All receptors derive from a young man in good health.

The DNA for the CDR3 is TGTGCCAGCAGTATAGTGGGGGCTCCGACTGAAGCTTTCTTT. Residues: CASSIVGAPTEAFF. V is TRBV28 and J is TRBJ1-1; the D gene is possibly TRBD1 (6 bases). CDR1 is MDHEN and CDR2 is SYDVKM in the germline V gene. Between the trimmed V and J ends, which lost 5 bases and 5 bases, there was a span of 15 bases. This CDR3 spans 14 amino acids.

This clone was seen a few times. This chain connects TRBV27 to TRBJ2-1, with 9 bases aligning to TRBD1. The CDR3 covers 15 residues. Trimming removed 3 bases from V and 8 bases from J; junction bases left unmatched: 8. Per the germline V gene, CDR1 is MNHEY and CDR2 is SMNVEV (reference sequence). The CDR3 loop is CASSFKDRGYYEQFF. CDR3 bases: TGTGCCAGCAGTTTCAAGGACAGGGGTTATTATGAGCAGTTCTTC.

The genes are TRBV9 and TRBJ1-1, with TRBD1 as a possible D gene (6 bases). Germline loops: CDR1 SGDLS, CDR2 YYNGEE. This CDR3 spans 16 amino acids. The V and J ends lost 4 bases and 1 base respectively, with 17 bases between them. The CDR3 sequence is CASSPRGWGPNTEAFF. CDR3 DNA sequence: TGTGCCAGCAGCCCCAGGGGTTGGGGGCCGAACACTGAAGCTTTCTTT.

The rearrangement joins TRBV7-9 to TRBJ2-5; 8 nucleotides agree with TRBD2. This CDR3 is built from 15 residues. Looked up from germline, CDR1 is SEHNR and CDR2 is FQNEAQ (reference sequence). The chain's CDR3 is CAGTIWTSKGETQYF. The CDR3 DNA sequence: TGTGCAGGCACAATCTGGACTAGCAAGGGAGAGACCCAGTACTTC.

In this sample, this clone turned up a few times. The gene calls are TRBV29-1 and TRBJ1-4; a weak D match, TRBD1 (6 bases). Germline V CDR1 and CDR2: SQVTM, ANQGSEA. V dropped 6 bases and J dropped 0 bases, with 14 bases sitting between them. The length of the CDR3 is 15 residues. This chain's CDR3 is CSVGERQATNEKLFF. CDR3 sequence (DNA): TGCAGCGTGGGAGAGAGACAGGCAACTAATGAAAAACTGTTTTTT. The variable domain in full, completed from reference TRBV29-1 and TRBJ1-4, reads SAVISQKPSRDICQRGTSLTIQCQVDSQVTMMFWYRQQPGQSLTLIATANQGSEATYESGFVIDKFPISRPNLTFSTLTVSNMSPEDSSIYLCSVGERQATNEKLFFGSGTQLSVL.

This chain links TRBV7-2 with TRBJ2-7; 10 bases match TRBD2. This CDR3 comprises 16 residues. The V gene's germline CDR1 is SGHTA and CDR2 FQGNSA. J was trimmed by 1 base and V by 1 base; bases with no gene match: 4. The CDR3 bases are TGTGCCAGCAGCTTAGGGCAAGCGGGAGGGTCCTACGAGCAGTACTTC. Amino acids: CASSLGQAGGSYEQYF.

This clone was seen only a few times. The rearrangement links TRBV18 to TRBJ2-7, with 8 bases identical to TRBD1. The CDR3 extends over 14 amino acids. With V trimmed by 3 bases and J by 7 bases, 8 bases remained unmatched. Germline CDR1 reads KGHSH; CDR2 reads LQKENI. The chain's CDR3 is CASSPNARQGEQYF. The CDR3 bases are TGTGCCAGCTCACCGAACGCAAGACAGGGGGAGCAGTACTTC.

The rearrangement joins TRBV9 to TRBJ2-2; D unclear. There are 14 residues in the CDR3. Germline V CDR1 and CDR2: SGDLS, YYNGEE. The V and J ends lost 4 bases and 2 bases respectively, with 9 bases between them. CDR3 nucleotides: TGTGCCAGCAGCATCGAGGTAAACACCGGGGAGCTGTTTTTT. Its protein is CASSIEVNTGELFF.

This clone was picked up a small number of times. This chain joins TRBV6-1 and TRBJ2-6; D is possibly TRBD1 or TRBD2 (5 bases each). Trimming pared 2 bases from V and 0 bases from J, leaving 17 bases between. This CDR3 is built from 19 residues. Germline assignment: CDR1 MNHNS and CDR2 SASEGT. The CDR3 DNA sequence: TGTGCCAGCAGTGAACTCTACGGGACGGCTAACTCTGGGGCCAACGTCCTGACTTTC. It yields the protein CASSELYGTANSGANVLTF.

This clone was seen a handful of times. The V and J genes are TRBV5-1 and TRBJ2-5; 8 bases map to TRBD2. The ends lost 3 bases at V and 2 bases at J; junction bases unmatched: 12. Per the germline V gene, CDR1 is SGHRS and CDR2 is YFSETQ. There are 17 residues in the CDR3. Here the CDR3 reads CASSSGSGTRLQETQYF. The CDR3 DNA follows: TGCGCCAGCAGCTCCGGGTCCGGGACTAGACTACAAGAGACCCAGTACTTC.

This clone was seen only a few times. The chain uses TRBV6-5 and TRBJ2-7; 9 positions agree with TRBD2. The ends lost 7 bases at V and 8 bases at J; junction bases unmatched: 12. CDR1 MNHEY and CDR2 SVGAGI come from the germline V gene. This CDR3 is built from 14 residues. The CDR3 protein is CASTVPSGEGKQYF. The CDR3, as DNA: TGTGCCAGCACGGTCCCTAGCGGGGAGGGAAAGCAGTACTTC.

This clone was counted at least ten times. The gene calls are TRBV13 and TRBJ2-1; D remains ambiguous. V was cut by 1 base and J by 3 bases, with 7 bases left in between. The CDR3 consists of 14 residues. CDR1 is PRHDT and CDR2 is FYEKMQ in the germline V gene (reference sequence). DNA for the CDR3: TGTGCCAGCAGCTTAGTTCAACTCTACAATGAGCAGTTCTTC. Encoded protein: CASSLVQLYNEQFF.

CDR3 nucleotides: TGTGCCAGCAGCTCTATGACAGGGCTGAACACTGAAGCTTTCTTT. Residues: CASSSMTGLNTEAFF. J is TRBJ1-1 and V is TRBV7-2; 7 bases line up with TRBD1. After removal of 4 bases from V and 0 bases from J, the junction contained 5 bases not matched to a gene. There are 15 residues in the CDR3. Germline-derived CDR1 and CDR2 are SGHTA and FQGNSA.

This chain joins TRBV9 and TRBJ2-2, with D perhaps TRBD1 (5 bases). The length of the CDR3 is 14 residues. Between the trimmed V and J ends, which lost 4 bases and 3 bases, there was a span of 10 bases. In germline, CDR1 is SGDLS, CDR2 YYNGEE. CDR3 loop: CASSQQGDTGELFF. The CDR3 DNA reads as TGTGCCAGCAGCCAACAAGGGGACACCGGGGAGCTGTTTTTT.

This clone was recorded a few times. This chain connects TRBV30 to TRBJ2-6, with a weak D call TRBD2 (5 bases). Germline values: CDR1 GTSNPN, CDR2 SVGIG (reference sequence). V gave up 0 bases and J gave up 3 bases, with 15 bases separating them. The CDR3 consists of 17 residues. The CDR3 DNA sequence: TGTGCCTGGAGTGTTAGTAGGACTTCGGGTGGGGCCAACGTCCTGACTTTC. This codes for CAWSVSRTSGGANVLTF.

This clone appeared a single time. CDR3 nucleotide sequence: TGCGCCAGCAGCTTGGTTGCGGGAGCTCTTTTCAATGAGCAGTTCTTC. It encodes CASSLVAGALFNEQFF. The chain uses TRBV5-1 and TRBJ2-1; 7 positions agree with TRBD2. The ends lost 0 bases at V and 6 bases at J; junction bases unmatched: 9. The germline V gene has CDR1 SGHRS and CDR2 YFSETQ. The CDR3 is made up of 16 amino acids. Variable domain in full (rest from reference TRBV5-1 and TRBJ2-1): KAGVTQTPRYLIKTRGQQVTLSCSPISGHRSVSWYQQTPGQGLQFLFEYFSETQRNKGNFPGRFSGRQFSNSRSEMNVSTLELGDSALYLCASSLVAGALFNEQFFGPGTRLTVL.

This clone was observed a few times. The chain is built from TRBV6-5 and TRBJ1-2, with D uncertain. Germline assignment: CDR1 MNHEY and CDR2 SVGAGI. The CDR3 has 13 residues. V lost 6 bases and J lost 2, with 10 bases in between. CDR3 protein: CASSPRGNYGYTF. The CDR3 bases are TGTGCCAGCAGCCCGAGAGGGAACTATGGCTACACCTTC.

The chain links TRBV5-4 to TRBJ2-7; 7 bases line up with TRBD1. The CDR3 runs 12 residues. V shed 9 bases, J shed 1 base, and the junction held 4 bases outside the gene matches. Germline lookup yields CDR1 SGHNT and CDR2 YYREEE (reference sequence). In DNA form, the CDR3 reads TGTGCCACTCGACAGGGATCCTACGAGCAGTACTTC. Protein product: CATRQGSYEQYF.

CDR3 coding DNA: TGTGCCTGGAGTGTACCCCCGGTCACCATATATTTT. Protein product: CAWSVPPVTIYF. J is TRBJ1-3 and V is TRBV30; D unclear. This CDR3 is 12 amino acids long. Germline V gene lookup returns CDR1 GTSNPN and CDR2 SVGIG (reference sequence). V lost 0 bases and J 9 bases, leaving 9 bases between the germline ends.

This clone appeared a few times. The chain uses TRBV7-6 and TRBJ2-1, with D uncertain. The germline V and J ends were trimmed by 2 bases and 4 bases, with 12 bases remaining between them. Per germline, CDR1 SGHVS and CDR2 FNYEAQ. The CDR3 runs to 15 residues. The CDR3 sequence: CASSLWADLYNEQFF. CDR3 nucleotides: TGTGCCAGCAGCTTATGGGCGGACCTTTACAATGAGCAGTTCTTC.

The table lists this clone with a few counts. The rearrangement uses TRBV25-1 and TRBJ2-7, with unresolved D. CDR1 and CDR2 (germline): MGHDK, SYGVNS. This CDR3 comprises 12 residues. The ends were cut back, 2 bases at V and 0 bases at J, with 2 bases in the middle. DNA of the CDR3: TGTGCCAGCAGTGAACACTCCTACGAGCAGTACTTC. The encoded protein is CASSEHSYEQYF.

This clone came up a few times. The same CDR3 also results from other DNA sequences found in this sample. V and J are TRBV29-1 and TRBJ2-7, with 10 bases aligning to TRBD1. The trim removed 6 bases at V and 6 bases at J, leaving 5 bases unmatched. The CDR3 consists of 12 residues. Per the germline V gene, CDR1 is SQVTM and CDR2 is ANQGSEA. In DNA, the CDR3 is TGCAGCGTAGGGGGACAGGGGCGCGAGCAGTACTTC. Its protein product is CSVGGQGREQYF.

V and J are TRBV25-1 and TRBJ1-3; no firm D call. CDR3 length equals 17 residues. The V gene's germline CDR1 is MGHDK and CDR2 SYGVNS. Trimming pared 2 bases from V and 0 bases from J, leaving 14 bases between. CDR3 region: CASSEMRSGYSGNTIYF. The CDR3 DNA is TGTGCCAGCAGTGAAATGAGGTCCGGGTACTCTGGAAACACCATATATTTT.

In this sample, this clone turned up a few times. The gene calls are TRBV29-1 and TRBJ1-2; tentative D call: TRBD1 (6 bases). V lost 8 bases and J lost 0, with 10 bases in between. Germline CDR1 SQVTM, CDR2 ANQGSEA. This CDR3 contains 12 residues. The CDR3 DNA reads TGCAGCACGGGACACTCTAACTATGGCTACACCTTC. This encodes CSTGHSNYGYTF. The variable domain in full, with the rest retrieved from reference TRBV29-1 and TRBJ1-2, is SAVISQKPSRDICQRGTSLTIQCQVDSQVTMMFWYRQQPGQSLTLIATANQGSEATYESGFVIDKFPISRPNLTFSTLTVSNMSPEDSSIYLCSTGHSNYGYTFGSGTRLTVV.

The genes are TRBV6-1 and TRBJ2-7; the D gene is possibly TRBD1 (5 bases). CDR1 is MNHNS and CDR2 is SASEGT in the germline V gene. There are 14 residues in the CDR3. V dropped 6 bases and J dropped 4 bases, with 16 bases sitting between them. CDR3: CASRPLTVPYEQYF. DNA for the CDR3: TGTGCCAGCAGGCCCTTGACAGTCCCATACGAGCAGTACTTC.

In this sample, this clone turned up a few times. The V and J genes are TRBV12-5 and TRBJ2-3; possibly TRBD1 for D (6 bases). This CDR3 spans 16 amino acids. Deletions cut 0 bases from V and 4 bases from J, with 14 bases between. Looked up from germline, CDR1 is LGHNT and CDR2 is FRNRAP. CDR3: CASGLVSGRGADTQYF. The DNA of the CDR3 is TGTGCTAGTGGTTTGGTATCGGGCAGGGGAGCAGATACGCAGTATTTT.

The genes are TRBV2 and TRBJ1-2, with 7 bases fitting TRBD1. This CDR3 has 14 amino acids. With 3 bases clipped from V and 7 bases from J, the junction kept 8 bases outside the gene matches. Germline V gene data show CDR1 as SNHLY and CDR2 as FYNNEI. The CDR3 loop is CASSEVTGRSGYTF. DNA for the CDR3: TGTGCCAGCAGTGAGGTGACAGGGAGGTCTGGCTACACCTTC. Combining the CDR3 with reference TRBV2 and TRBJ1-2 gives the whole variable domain EPEVTQTPSHQVTQMGQEVILRCVPISNHLYFYWYRQILGQKVEFLVSFYNNEISEKSEIFDDQFSVERPDGSNFTLKIRSTKLEDSAMYFCASSEVTGRSGYTFGSGTRLTVV.

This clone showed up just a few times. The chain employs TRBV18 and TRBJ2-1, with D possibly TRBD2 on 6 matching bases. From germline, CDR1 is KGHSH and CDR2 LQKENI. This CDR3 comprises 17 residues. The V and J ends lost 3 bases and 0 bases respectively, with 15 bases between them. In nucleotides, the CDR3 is TGTGCCAGCTCACCTAGGACTACCCAGGGCTCCTACAATGAGCAGTTCTTC. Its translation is CASSPRTTQGSYNEQFF.

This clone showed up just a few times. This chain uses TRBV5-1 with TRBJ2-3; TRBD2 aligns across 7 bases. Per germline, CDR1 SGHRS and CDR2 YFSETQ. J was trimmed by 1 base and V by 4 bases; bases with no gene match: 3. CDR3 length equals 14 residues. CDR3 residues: CASSGTTRTDTQYF. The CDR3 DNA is TGCGCCAGCAGCGGGACTACCCGCACAGATACGCAGTATTTT.

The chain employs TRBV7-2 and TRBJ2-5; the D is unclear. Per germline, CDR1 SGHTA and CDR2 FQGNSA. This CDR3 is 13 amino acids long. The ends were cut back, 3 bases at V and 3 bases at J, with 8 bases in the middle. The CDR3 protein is CASSFRSKETQYF. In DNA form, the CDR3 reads TGTGCCAGCAGCTTCAGAAGCAAAGAGACCCAGTACTTC. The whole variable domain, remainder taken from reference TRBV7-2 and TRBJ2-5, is GAGVSQSPSNKVTEKGKDVELRCDPISGHTALYWYRQSLGQGLEFLIYFQGNSAPDKSGLPSDRFSAERTGGSVSTLTIQRTQQEDSAVYLCASSFRSKETQYFGPGTRLLVL.

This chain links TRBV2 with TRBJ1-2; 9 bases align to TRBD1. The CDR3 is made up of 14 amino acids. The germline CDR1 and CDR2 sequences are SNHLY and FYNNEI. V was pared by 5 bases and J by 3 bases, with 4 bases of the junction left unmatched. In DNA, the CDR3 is TGTGCCAGCAGTTCGGACAGGGGCTACTATGGCTACACCTTC. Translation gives CASSSDRGYYGYTF.